This T cell receptor (beta chain) was recorded in a study of T cells in Graves' hyperthyroidism and ophthalmopathy. Points from the study as a whole: Progression to ophthalmopathy was predicted a median of approximately 6.4 months early.

Germline loops: CDR1 MDHEN, CDR2 SYDVKM. Trimming shortened V by 5 bases and J by 2 bases, and 13 bases separated the two germline ends. The CDR3 totals 14 residues. This clonotype has at least ten counts. Antigen unknown. TCR beta CDR3 regions were amplified from RNA. The HTBI primer set drove a first-round RT-PCR of the TCR CDR3. One entry per CDR3 protein, called by TCRdb with MiXCR from the multiplex PCR reads. The data contain 450,000 to 550,000 distinct CDR3 sequences, roughly 24% of them singletons. Ophthalmopathy patients had moderate-to-severe active disease, CAS ≥3, NOSPECS ≥4, and disease duration under 3 months. Diagnoses used clinical symptoms, serum thyroxine and TRAb, thyroid ultrasound and orbital computed tomography.

The chain has TRBV28 and TRBJ2-7; possible D gene TRBD1, 6 bases. The source material was blood. The origin of this receptor is a woman in her 30s with Graves' ophthalmopathy. CDR3 DNA sequence: TGTGCCAGCAGTACAGGGTTTGATGCCTACGAGCAGTACTTC. It encodes CASSTGFDAYEQYF.